The source of this TCR beta chain is a study of T-cell reconstitution after alpha-beta-depleted transplantation in children (dated by TCRdb to 2015 to 2016). As for the study more broadly: Using TCR repertoire profiling, the study followed T-cell immune reconstitution in a quantitative way in children after TCRalphabeta/CD19-depleted allogeneic hematopoietic cell transplantation. The study at large found these results: About two months after transplant, the apparently early recovery of alphabetaT-cell counts reportedly depended on just several hundred clones that had expanded rapidly and came from non-depleted graft cells. In some patients, the high TCRbeta diversity seen at day 60 was put down to recipient T cells and intrathymic progenitors that had survived conditioning. Over subsequent months, a decline in hyperexpanded clone frequencies was noted, and after one year, T-cell counts and TCRbeta diversity were mostly ascribed to newly produced T cells.

Library creation used PCR. The listed sequencing device is Illumina HiSeq 2500. TCR library preparation used molecular barcoding, with unique molecular identifiers applied to normalize quantification of the TCRbeta repertoire. TCRdb itself trimmed the public reads at Q25 with fastp, ran MiXCR and retained productive beta chains. Every CDR3 protein is listed once, alongside the most common genes and DNA of its rows. This sample lists about 90,000 distinct CDR3 sequences; roughly a sixth were detected once. The ten largest clones capture roughly a fifth of the sample. V is reduced by 5 bases and J by 4 bases, leaving a spacing of 15 bases between them. Measured from the cysteine to the phenylalanine, the CDR3 is 16 residues long. The read is trimmed to its CDR3 DNA, 48 bases read in frame from base 1. In light of the paper, this sample's treatment or condition label describes: allogeneic hematopoietic cell transplantation with graft depleted of TCRalphabeta T cells and CD19 B cells. TCRalphabeta/CD19-depleted allogeneic hematopoietic cell grafts were given to the transplant recipients, all of whom were children.

The table lists this clonotype with a few counts. The antigen it recognizes is unknown. Nothing much larger sits one base from this clone, and base qualities are not available. The chain uses TRBV12-3 or TRBV12-4 and TRBJ1-6; confidence is insufficient to name the D gene. Sample: PBMCs, mostly from graft donor cells, taken 180 days after TCRalphabeta/CD19-depleted stem cell transplant. The sequence was obtained from a male patient between 2 and 10 years old who had a stem cell transplant for acute lymphoblastic leukemia, so the T cells may come from the graft donor. The CDR3 corresponds to CASSVSQESYNSPLHF. The DNA is TGTGCCAGCAGTGTTTCCCAGGAATCTTATAATTCACCCCTCCACTTT.